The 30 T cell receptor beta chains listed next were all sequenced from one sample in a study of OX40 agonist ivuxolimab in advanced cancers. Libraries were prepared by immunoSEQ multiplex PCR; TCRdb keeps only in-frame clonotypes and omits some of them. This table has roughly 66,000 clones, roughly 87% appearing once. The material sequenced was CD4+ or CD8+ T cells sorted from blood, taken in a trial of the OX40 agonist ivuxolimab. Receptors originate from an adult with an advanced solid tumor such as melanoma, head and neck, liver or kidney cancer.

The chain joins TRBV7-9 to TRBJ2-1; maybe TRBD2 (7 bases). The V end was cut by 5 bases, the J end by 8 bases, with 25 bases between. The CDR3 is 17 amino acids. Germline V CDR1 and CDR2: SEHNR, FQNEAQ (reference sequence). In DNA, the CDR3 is TGTGCCAGCAGCCCCGGCCGCGCGCTGAGGGGGGGGTATGAGCAGTTCTTC. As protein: CASSPGRALRGGYEQFF.

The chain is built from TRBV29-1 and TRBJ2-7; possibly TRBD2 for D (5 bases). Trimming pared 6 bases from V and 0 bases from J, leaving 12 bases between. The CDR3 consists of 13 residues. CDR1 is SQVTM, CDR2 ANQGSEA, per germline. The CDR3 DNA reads TGCAGCGTGGTAAGAGAGGGCTCCTACGAGCAGTACTTC. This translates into CSVVREGSYEQYF.

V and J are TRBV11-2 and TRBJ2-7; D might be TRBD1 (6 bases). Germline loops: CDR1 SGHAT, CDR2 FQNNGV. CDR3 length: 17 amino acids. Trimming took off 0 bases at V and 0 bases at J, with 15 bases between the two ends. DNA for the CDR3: TGTGCCAGCAGCTTAGACTGGGTCAGGGGAAACTCCTACGAGCAGTACTTC. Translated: CASSLDWVRGNSYEQYF.

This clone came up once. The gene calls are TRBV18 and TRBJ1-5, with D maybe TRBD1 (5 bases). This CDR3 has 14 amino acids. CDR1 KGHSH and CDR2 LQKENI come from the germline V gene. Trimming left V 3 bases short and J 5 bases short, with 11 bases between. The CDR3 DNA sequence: TGTGCCAGCTCACCCTCAGGGAATTATCAGCCCCAGCATTTT. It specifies CASSPSGNYQPQHF.

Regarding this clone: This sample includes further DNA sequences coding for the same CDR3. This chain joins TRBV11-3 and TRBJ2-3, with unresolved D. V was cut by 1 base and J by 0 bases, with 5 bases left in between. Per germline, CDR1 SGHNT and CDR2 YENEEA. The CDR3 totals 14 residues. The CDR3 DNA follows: TGTGCCAGCAGCTTAGGTGGGAGCACAGATACGCAGTATTTT. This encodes CASSLGGSTDTQYF. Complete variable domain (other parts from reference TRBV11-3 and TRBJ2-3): EAGVVQSPRYKIIEKKQPVAFWCNPISGHNTLYWYLQNLGQGPELLIRYENEEAVDDSQLPKDRFSAERLKGVDSTLKIQPAELGDSAVYLCASSLGGSTDTQYFGPGTRLTVL.

CDR3 sequence (DNA): TGCGCCAGCAGCGACCGGGGACAGCCCACAGATACGCAGTATTTT. This encodes CASSDRGQPTDTQYF. The chain couples TRBV5-1 to TRBJ2-3; TRBD1 aligns across 7 bases. The germline V gene has CDR1 SGHRS and CDR2 YFSETQ. This CDR3 comprises 15 residues. J gave up 2 bases and V 4 bases, and 7 bases lay outside the gene matches.

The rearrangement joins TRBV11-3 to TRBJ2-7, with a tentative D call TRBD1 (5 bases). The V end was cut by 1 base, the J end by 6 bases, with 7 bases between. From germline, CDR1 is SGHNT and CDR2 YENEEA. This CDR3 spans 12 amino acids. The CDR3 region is CASSLGQGEQYF. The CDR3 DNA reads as TGTGCCAGCAGCTTAGGGCAGGGCGAGCAGTACTTC.

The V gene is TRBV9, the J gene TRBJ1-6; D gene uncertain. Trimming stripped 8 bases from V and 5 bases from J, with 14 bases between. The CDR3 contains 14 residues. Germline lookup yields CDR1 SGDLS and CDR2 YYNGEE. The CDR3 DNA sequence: TGTGCCAGTGGCGGGCAGGTCAATAATTCACCCCTCCACTTT. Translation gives CASGGQVNNSPLHF.

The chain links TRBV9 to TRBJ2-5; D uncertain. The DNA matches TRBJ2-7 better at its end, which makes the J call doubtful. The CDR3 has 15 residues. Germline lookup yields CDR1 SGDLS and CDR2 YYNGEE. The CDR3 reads CASSFGSAKSYEQYF. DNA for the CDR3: TGTGCCAGCAGCTTCGGCAGTGCCAAGTCCTACGAGCAGTACTTC.

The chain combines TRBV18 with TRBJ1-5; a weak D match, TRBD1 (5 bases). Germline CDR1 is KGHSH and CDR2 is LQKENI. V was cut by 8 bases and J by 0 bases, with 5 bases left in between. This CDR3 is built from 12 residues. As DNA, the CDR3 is TGTGCCAGCGGGGGTAGCAATCAGCCCCAGCATTTT. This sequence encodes CASGGSNQPQHF.

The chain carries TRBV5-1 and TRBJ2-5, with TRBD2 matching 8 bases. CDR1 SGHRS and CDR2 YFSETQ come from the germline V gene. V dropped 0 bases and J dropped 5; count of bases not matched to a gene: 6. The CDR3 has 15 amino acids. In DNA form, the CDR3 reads TGCGCCAGCAGCTTGGCGGGAGGGCCGGGGGAGACCCAGTACTTC. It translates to CASSLAGGPGETQYF. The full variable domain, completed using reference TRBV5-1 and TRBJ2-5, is KAGVTQTPRYLIKTRGQQVTLSCSPISGHRSVSWYQQTPGQGLQFLFEYFSETQRNKGNFPGRFSGRQFSNSRSEMNVSTLELGDSALYLCASSLAGGPGETQYFGPGTRLLVL.

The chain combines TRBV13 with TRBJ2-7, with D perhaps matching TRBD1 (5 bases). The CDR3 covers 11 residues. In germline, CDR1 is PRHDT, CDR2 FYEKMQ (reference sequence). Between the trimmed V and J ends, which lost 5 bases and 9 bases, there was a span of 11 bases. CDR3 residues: CASSPQGPQYF. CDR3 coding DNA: TGTGCCAGCAGCCCTCAGGGCCCGCAGTACTTC.

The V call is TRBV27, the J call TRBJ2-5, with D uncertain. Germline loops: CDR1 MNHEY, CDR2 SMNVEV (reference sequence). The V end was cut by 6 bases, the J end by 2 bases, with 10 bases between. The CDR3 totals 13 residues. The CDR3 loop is CASRLRRQETQYF. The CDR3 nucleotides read TGTGCCAGCAGACTCCGACGTCAAGAGACCCAGTACTTC.

CDR3: CATIPFQSQPQHF. In DNA form, the CDR3 reads TGTGCCACCATACCGTTCCAGAGTCAGCCCCAGCATTTT. V usage is TRBV28 and J usage is TRBJ1-5; D remains ambiguous. V was pared by 10 bases and J by 6 bases, with 16 bases between. The CDR3 has 13 amino acids. Germline lookup yields CDR1 MDHEN and CDR2 SYDVKM. The full variable domain, completed using reference TRBV28 and TRBJ1-5, is DVKVTQSSRYLVKRTGEKVFLECVQDMDHENMFWYRQDPGLGLRLIYFSYDVKMKEKGDIPEGYSVSREKKERFSLILESASTNQTSMYLCATIPFQSQPQHFGDGTRLSIL.

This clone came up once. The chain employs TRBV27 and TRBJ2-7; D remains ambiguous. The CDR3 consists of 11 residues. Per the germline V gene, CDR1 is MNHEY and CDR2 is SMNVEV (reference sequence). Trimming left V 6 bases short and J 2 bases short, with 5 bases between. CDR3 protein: CASRDAYEQYF. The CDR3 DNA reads TGTGCCAGCAGAGATGCCTACGAGCAGTACTTC.

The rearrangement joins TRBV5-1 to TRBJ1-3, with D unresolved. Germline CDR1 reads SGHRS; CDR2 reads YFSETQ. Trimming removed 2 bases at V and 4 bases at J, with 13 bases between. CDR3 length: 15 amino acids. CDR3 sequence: CASSFDGVEGNTIYF. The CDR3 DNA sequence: TGCGCCAGCAGCTTTGACGGGGTGGAGGGAAACACCATATATTTT.

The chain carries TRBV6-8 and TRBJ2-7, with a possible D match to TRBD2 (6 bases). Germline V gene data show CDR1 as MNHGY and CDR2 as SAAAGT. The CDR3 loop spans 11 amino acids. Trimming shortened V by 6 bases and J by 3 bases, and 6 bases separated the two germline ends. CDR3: CASRTSYEQYF. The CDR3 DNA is TGTGCCAGCAGGACTAGCTACGAGCAGTACTTC.

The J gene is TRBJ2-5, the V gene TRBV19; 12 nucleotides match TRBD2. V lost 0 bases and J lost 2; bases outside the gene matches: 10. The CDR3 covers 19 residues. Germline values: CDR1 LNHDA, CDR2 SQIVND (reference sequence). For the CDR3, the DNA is TGTGCCAGTAGTATAGATCTTTGGACTAGCGGGACAAAACAAGAGACCCAGTACTTC. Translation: CASSIDLWTSGTKQETQYF.

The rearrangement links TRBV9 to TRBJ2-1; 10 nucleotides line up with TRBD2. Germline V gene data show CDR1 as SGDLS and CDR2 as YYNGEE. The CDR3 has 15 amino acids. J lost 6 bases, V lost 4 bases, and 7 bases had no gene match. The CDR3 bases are TGTGCCAGCAGCCCCGGACTAGCGGTAACCAATGAGCAGTTCTTC. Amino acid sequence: CASSPGLAVTNEQFF.

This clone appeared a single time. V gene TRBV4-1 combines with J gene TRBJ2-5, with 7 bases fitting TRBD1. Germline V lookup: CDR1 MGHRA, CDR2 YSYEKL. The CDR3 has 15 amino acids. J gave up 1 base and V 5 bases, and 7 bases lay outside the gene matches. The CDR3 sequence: CASSSRQGGQETQYF. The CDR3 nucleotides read TGCGCCAGCAGCTCCCGACAGGGTGGCCAAGAGACCCAGTACTTC.

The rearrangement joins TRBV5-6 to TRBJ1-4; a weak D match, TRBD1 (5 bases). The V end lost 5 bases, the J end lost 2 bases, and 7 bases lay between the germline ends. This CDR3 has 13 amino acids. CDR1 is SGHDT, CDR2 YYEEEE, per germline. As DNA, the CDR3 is TGTGCCAGCAGGGGGACGACTAATGAAAAACTGTTTTTT. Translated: CASRGTTNEKLFF. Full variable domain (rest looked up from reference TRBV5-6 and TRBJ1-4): DAGVTQSPTHLIKTRGQQVTLRCSPKSGHDTVSWYQQALGQGPQFIFQYYEEEERQRGNFPDRFSGHQFPNYSSELNVNALLLGDSALYLCASRGTTNEKLFFGSGTQLSVL.

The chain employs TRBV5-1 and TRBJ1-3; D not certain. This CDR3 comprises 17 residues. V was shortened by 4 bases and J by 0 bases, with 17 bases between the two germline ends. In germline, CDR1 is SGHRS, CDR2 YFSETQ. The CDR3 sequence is CASSAGPLQSSGNTIYF. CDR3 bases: TGCGCCAGCAGCGCCGGCCCCTTACAGAGCTCTGGAAACACCATATATTTT.

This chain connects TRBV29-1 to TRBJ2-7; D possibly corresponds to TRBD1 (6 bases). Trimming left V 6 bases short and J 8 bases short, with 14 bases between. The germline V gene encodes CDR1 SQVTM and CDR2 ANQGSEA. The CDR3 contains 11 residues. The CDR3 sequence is CSVATTGKQYF. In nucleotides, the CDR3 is TGCAGCGTCGCGACAACAGGGAAGCAGTACTTC.

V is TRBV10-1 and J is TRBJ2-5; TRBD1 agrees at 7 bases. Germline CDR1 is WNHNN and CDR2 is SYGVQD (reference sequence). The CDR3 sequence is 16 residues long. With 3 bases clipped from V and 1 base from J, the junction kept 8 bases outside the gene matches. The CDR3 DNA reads TGCGCCAGCAGTGAAACGGCAGGGGGTGGCCAAGAGACCCAGTACTTC. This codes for CASSETAGGGQETQYF.

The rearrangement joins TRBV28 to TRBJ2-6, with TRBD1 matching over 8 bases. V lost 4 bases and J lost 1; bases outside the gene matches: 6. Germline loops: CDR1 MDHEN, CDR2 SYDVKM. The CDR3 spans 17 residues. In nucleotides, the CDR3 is TGTGCCAGCAGTTGGGACAGGAGTCAATCTGGGGCCAACGTCCTGACTTTC. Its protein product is CASSWDRSQSGANVLTF.

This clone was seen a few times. The CDR3 protein is CASDGGLANEQFF. CDR3 nucleotides: TGTGCCAGCGATGGAGGACTAGCTAATGAGCAGTTCTTC. The V gene is TRBV28, the J gene TRBJ2-1; TRBD2 aligns across 8 bases. V was pared by 8 bases and J by 7 bases, with 7 bases of the junction left unmatched. The CDR3 is made up of 13 amino acids. Germline assignment: CDR1 MDHEN and CDR2 SYDVKM.

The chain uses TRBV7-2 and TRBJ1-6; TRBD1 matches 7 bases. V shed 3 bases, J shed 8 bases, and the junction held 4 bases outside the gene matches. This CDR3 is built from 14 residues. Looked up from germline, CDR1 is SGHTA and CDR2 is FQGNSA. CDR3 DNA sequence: TGTGCCAGCAGCTTCGGACAGGAGCATTCACCCCTCCACTTT. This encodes CASSFGQEHSPLHF.

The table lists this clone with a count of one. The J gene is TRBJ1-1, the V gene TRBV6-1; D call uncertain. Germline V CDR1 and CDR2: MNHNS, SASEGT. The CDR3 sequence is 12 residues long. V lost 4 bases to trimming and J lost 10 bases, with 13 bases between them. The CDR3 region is CASSVQQAIAFF. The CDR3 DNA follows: TGTGCCAGCAGTGTCCAGCAGGCTATAGCTTTCTTT.

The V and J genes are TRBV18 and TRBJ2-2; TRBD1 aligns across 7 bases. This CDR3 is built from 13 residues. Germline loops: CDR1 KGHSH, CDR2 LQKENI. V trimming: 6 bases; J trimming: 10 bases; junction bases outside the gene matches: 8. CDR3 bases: TGTGCCAGCTCGCCGACAGACAGGGCGGAGCTGTTTTTT. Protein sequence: CASSPTDRAELFF.

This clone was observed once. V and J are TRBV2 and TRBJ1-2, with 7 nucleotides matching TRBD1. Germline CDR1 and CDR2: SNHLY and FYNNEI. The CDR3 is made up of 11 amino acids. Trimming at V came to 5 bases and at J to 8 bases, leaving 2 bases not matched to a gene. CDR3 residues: CASSQGGGYTF. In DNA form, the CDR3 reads TGTGCCAGCAGTCAGGGGGGCGGCTACACCTTC.